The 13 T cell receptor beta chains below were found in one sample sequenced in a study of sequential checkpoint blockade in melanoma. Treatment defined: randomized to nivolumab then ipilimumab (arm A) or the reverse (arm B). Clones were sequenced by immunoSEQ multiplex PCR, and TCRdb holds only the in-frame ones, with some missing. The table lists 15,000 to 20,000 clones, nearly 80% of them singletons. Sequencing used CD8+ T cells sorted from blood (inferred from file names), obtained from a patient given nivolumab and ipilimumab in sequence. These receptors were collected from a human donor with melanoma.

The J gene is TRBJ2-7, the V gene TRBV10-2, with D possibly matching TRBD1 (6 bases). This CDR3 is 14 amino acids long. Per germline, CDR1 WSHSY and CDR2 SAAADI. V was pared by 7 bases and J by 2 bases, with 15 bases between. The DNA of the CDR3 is TGCGCCAGCACTGACTACGGGACAACCTACGAGCAGTACTTC. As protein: CASTDYGTTYEQYF.

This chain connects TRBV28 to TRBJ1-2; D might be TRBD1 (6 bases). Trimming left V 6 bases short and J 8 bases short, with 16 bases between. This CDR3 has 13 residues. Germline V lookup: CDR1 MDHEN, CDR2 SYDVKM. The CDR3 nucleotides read TGTGCCAGCAGAGAAATATTGGGGGCGGGCTACACCTTC. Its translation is CASREILGAGYTF.

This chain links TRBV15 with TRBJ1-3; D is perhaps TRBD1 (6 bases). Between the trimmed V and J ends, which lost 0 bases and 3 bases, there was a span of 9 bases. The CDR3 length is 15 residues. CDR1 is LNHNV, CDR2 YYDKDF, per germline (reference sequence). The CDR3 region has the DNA TGTGCCACCAGCAGAGAGAGGACAGATGGAAACACCATATATTTT. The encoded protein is CATSRERTDGNTIYF.

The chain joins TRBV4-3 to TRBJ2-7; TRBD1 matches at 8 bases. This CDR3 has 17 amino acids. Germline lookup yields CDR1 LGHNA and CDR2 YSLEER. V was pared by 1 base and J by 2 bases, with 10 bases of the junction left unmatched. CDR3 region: CASSQGGDRTFAYEQYF. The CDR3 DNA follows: TGCGCCAGCAGCCAAGGGGGGGACAGGACCTTCGCCTACGAGCAGTACTTC.

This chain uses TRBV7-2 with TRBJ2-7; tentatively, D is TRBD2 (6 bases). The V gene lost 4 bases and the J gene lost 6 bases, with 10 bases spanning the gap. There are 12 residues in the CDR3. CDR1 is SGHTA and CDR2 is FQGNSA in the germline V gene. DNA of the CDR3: TGTGCCAGCAGCTACCCGCGGGGCGAGCAGTACTTC. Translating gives CASSYPRGEQYF. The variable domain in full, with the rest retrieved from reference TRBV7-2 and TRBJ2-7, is GAGVSQSPSNKVTEKGKDVELRCDPISGHTALYWYRQSLGQGLEFLIYFQGNSAPDKSGLPSDRFSAERTGGSVSTLTIQRTQQEDSAVYLCASSYPRGEQYFGPGTRLTVT.

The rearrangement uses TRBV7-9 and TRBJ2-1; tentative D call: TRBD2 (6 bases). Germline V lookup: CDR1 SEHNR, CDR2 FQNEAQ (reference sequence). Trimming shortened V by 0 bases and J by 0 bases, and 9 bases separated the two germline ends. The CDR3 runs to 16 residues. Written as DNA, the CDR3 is TGTGCCAGCAGCTTAGCTGCCGGGAGCTCCTACAATGAGCAGTTCTTC. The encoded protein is CASSLAAGSSYNEQFF.

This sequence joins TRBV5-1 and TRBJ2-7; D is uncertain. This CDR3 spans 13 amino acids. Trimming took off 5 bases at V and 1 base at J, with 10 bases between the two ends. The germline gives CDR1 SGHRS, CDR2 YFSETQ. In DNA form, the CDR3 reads TGCGCCAGCAGTCCGTACGGTTCCTACGAGCAGTACTTC. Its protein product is CASSPYGSYEQYF.

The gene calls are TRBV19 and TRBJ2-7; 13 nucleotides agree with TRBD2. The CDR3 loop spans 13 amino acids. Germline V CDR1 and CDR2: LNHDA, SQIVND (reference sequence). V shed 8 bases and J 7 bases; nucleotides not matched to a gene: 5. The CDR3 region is CASCPGLAGEQYF. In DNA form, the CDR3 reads TGTGCCAGTTGCCCGGGACTAGCGGGGGAGCAGTACTTC.

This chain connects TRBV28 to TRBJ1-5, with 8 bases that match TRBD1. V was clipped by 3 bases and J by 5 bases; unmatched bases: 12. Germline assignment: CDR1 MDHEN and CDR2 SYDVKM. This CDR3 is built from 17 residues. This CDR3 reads CASSFGQGRTLDQPQHF. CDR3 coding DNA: TGTGCCAGCAGTTTTGGACAGGGTCGAACACTCGATCAGCCCCAGCATTTT.

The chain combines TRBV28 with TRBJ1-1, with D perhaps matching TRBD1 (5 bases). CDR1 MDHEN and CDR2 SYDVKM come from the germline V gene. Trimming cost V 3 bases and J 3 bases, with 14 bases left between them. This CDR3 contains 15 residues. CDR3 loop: CASSLFHRSYTEAFF. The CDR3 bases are TGTGCCAGCAGTTTGTTTCACAGGAGCTACACTGAAGCTTTCTTT.

CDR3 in DNA: TGTGCCAGTAGTTGGAGGGGCGAGGACACTGAAGCTTTCTTT. As protein: CASSWRGEDTEAFF. The chain is built from TRBV19 and TRBJ1-1; D may be TRBD1 (5 bases). V lost 5 bases and J 3 bases, leaving 13 bases between the germline ends. Germline-derived CDR1 and CDR2 are LNHDA and SQIVND (reference sequence). This CDR3 comprises 14 residues.

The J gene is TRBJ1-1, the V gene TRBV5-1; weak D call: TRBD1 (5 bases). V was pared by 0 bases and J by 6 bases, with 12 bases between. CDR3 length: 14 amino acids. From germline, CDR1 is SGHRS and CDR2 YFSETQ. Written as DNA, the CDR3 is TGCGCCAGCAGCTTGGGGCGGGGGGACCCTGAAGCTTTCTTT. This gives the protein CASSLGRGDPEAFF.

As DNA, the CDR3 is TGCGCCAGCAGCCTCCGGATAGCGGGGGGGGCCTACGAGCAGTACTTC. This gives the protein CASSLRIAGGAYEQYF. The rearrangement links TRBV4-1 to TRBJ2-7; 11 bases align to TRBD2. J lost 2 bases, V lost 4 bases, and 7 bases had no gene match. The V gene's germline CDR1 is MGHRA and CDR2 YSYEKL. The CDR3 is 16 amino acids.